The clone carrying this T cell receptor (beta chain) was detected only once. This sample was taken from a study of blood T cell repertoires in COVID-19. Study information: The United States, Italy and Spain were the sources of the acute and convalescent COVID-19 samples. T cells, B-cell-depleted T cells, or PBMCs provided the cDNA or gDNA that served as material.

This table comes from immunoSEQ multiplex PCR, and its TCRdb copy is limited to in-frame clones, with some not included. This table holds about 99,000 clones, 88% found once. The CDR3 runs 14 residues. V gave up 3 bases and J gave up 0 bases; unmatched junction bases: 2. Germline V gene lookup returns CDR1 SGHRS and CDR2 YFSETQ. This sequence joins TRBV5-1 and TRBJ1-2; 7 bases line up with TRBD1. Sequencing was performed on peripheral blood. The source of this sequence is a human donor in a cohort sampled during active COVID-19. In DNA, the CDR3 is TGCGCCAGCAGCTCAGGGACAGCTAACTATGGCTACACCTTC. Translating gives CASSSGTANYGYTF.